The table lists the clone carrying this T cell receptor beta chain with a count of one. The antigen is undetermined. This CDR3 comprises 14 residues. CDR1 is SGHRS and CDR2 is YFSETQ in the germline V gene. The V and J ends lost 6 bases and 3 bases, in that order; junction bases with no gene match: 3. General study points: Larger-cohort validation covered only one TCR beta V-J rearrangement. The TCR gene usage of tumor memory CD4+ T cells clustered together with blood and lymph node memory CD4+ cells and with lymph node naive CD4+ cells.

Constant-region reverse primers amplified full-length variable regions, followed by semi-nested Nested Universal Primer A PCR. TCRdb itself ran the 5' RACE reads through MiXCR, one entry per CDR3 protein. The sample comprises about 41,000 distinct CDR3 sequences, less than 30% of which are singletons, and around 3.5% rests with the top ten. The chain couples TRBV5-1 to TRBJ2-5; 12 nucleotides line up with TRBD1. The sequenced material came from memory CD4+ T cells sorted from a lymph node. As for subset: memory CD4+ T cells, CD4+CD45RO+CD25-. The TCR was taken from a female donor with breast cancer. The CDR3 DNA reads as TGCGCCAGCAAGGGACAGGGGGCAAAAGAGACCCAGTACTTC. Translated: CASKGQGAKETQYF.